Listed below are T cell receptor beta chains from one sample, sequenced in a study of human T cells and chemical hapten exposure. TCRdb ran MiXCR on the RACE reads and lists one entry per CDR3 protein. The repertoire holds approximately 370,000 distinct CDR3 sequences, with approximately 5% as singletons. The starting material was whole blood, obtained in connection with sensitization to the hapten diphenylcyclopropenone (DPC). Receptors originate from a woman under 30 with alopecia areata. Some clones in this sample may be carry-over from other donors' samples. Each CDR3 is given with its conserved first and last residue. Each record gives: V gene, CDR3 protein.

TRBV7-2 | CASSYQRGPQETLYF
TRBV15 | CATSRAGFNSGANVLTF
TRBV12-3/TRBV12-4 | CASSWSGTGYYEQYF
TRBV7-2 | CASSLLPASTYNEQFF
TRBV7-7 | CASSLGSGGNEQFF
TRBV3-1 | CASSHLARDRVGGYTF
TRBV12-3/TRBV12-4 | CASSLGEGTEAFF
TRBV9 | CASRVDGPSYEQYF
TRBV15 | CATSSTWADTLGEQYF
TRBV6-6 | CASSPAEVGTGELFF
TRBV4-3 | CASSQAADNYGYTF
TRBV7-9 | CASSFRDEQFF
TRBV9 | CASSEGDRLIANYGYTF
TRBV7-9 | CASSLGAGGLTDTQYF
TRBV20-1 | CSARDVLAGAKDIQYF
TRBV6-5 | CASSPGGRNQPQHF
TRBV6-1 | CASRQGRTDTQYF
TRBV28 | CASSSHDGAGTEAFF
TRBV6-2/TRBV6-3 | CASKRQGGNQPQHF
TRBV4-1 | CASSQETSGGARETQYF
TRBV12-3/TRBV12-4 | CASSLLGSEKLFF
TRBV20-1 | CSARGQGGEKLFF
TRBV7-9 | CASSARQGPSYNSPLHF
TRBV20-1 | CSASATGFANVLTF
TRBV6-5 | CAARRAPMNTEAFF
TRBV18 | CASSPQDSSYNEQFF
TRBV9 | CASSVEIGFNSPLHF
TRBV5-1 | CASSSADTQYF
TRBV2 | CASTVEGLVSTFSQYF
TRBV18 | CASSPSESYEQYF
TRBV29-1 | CSVGLEGPDTQYF
TRBV3-1 | CASSQGAGAYEQYF
TRBV3-1 | CASSQGERGGEAFF
TRBV5-1 | CASSLDMRATGQETQYF
TRBV20-1 | CSATKEYEQYF
TRBV6-5 | CASSYSSGGGYGYTF
TRBV30 | CAWSVRQGAMAFF
TRBV2 | CASSAESSGANVLTF
TRBV10-3 | CATGQGADSPLHF
TRBV3-1 | CASTSRDRVYGYTF
TRBV6-1 | CASRSHRGTSNNVIGNQPQHF
TRBV7-2 | CTSSSYYLSGGAWSTDTQYF
TRBV5-1 | CASSFDSTDTQYF
TRBV27 | CASSQFYNEQFF
TRBV5-4 | CASSLGPDVQPQHF
TRBV7-6 | CASSLNPTGNSPLHF
TRBV10-3 | CAISGSGGTEETQYF
TRBV12-3/TRBV12-4 | CASSLTRYTQYF